This T cell receptor (beta chain) originates from a study of chronic HIV infection and antiretroviral therapy (dated by TCRdb to the mid-2010s). From the cysteine up to the phenylalanine, the CDR3 has a length of 13 residues. The retained sequence is limited to the CDR3, 39 bases, with the frame set at the first base. The germline V gene supplies CDR1 SGHTA and CDR2 FQGTGA. The germline V and J ends show losses of 5 bases and 7 bases respectively, and no gene match explains 6 bases of the junction. The library was prepared using 5' RACE. The listed sequencing device is Illumina MiSeq. TCRdb itself trimmed the public reads at Q25 with fastp, ran MiXCR and retained productive beta chains. Identical CDR3 protein sequences are pooled into one entry, listed with their most common genes and DNA. Across this sample there are roughly 39,000 distinct CDR3 sequences, with about 8.9% seen only once. The top ten constitute 2.9% of the sample.

This clonotype was observed at least ten times. Its antigen remains unidentified. It has no much larger one-base neighbor in the sample; base qualities were not kept. Sequencing input: peripheral blood. The sequence links TRBV7-3 to TRBJ2-3; TRBD1 agrees with 7 junctional bases. This receptor was obtained from an adult who had HIV and had not received antiretroviral therapy, or was an uninfected healthy control (not recorded which). The DNA sequence follows: TGTGCCAGCAGCGCCCACAGGGGTCATACGCAGTATTTT. This encodes CASSAHRGHTQYF.